The T cell receptor (beta chain) described here comes from a study of response to subunit inactivated influenza vaccine. The germline V gene encodes CDR1 SGHRS and CDR2 YFSETQ. This CDR3 contains 16 residues. With 0 bases removed from V and 5 bases from J, the gap between germline ends came to 17 bases. Using its own MiXCR run on the RT-PCR reads, TCRdb lists one record per CDR3 protein. The sample records 500,000 to 700,000 distinct CDR3 sequences, roughly a quarter being singletons. A further study also used this sample, focusing on T cells expressing NK-cell markers. As reported in that work: cDNA encoding TCR beta was synthesized via 5'RACE template switching incorporating UMIs. The study drew TCR beta repertoires from sorted CD3+CD56+NKG2C+, CD3+CD56+NKG2C- and CD3+CD56-NKG2C+ T cells. Sequencing covered eight donors, seven HCMV-seropositive and one seronegative. With an anti-gamma-delta TCR antibody, sorting in several experiments was kept to alpha-beta TCR T cells.

The source material was CD4+ T cells sorted from PBMCs, sampled roughly 12 days after vaccination. This clonotype was sampled from a man aged 50-59 years who received an inactivated influenza vaccine. The J gene is TRBJ2-5, the V gene TRBV5-1, with D perhaps TRBD1 (6 bases). CDR3 region: CASSLDRDEYRETQYF. The CDR3 DNA reads TGCGCCAGCAGCTTGGACAGGGATGAATATCGGGAGACCCAGTACTTC.